Listed below are T cell receptor beta chains from one sample, sequenced in a study of cytomegalovirus exposure and HLA in healthy donors. Assay: immunoSEQ multiplex PCR; the TCRdb copy retains only in-frame clones and omits some. Among 65,000 to 85,000 clones listed, around 79% were seen once. Input material: PBMCs. The receptors were gathered from a woman between 40 and 55 years old in good health and CMV-seropositive. Each CDR3 is given with its conserved first and last residue. The D gene is left open where the match is weak. Clone size is shown for a subset of rows, as once, few, many or a class of expanded clone.

clone size	D gene	J gene	V gene	CDR3 protein	CDR3 DNA
NA	TRBD2	TRBJ2-5	TRBV28	CATRGGGSQETQYF	TGTGCCACCCGAGGCGGGGGTAGCCAAGAGACCCAGTACTTC
NA	TRBD1	TRBJ1-5	TRBV7-9	CASSFGLSRGQGEPQHF	TGTGCCAGCAGCTTTGGGCTTTCACGGGGGCAGGGGGAGCCCCAGCATTTT
NA	TRBD2	TRBJ2-5	TRBV9	CASSQGLVGETQYF	TGTGCCAGCAGCCAAGGACTAGTGGGAGAGACCCAGTACTTC
NA	TRBD1	TRBJ2-1	TRBV27	CASSPMSGTASNEQFF	TGTGCCAGCAGCCCCATGTCCGGGACAGCCTCCAATGAGCAGTTCTTC
NA	NA	TRBJ1-4	TRBV19	CASRGSYNEKLFF	TGTGCCTCTAGAGGAAGCTATAATGAAAAACTGTTTTTT
NA	TRBD1	TRBJ2-7	TRBV5-1	CASSLEPGQGSRGSYEQYF	TGCGCCAGCAGCTTGGAACCGGGACAGGGGTCACGCGGCTCATACGAGCAGTACTTC
NA	NA	TRBJ1-3	TRBV7-2	CASSLASGKLSGNTIYF	TGTGCCAGCAGCTTAGCATCAGGAAAGCTCTCTGGAAACACCATATATTTT
NA	NA	TRBJ2-1	TRBV7-9	CASSSGQTGPNYNEQFF	TGTGCCAGCAGCTCGGGACAAACCGGGCCCAATTACAATGAGCAGTTCTTC
NA	NA	TRBJ1-2	TRBV2	CASTDSVFNYGYTF	TGTGCCAGCACGGACAGCGTCTTTAACTATGGCTACACCTTC
NA	NA	TRBJ1-1	TRBV5-1	CASSSPPGSAEAFF	TGCGCCAGCAGCTCCCCCCCCGGTAGCGCTGAAGCTTTCTTT
NA	TRBD1	TRBJ1-2	TRBV29-1	CSVDALRQGHYGYTF	TGCAGCGTTGATGCCCTAAGACAGGGTCACTATGGCTACACCTTC
NA	TRBD2	TRBJ2-1	TRBV13	CASSLEVGLAGGYNEQFF	TGTGCCAGCAGCTTAGAAGTCGGACTAGCGGGGGGTTACAATGAGCAGTTCTTC
NA	TRBD2	TRBJ2-5	TRBV29-1	CSVGAGGVQETQYF	TGCAGCGTTGGAGCCGGGGGGGTCCAAGAGACCCAGTACTTC
NA	TRBD1	TRBJ2-3	TRBV4-1	CASSPGQGADTQYF	TGCGCCAGCAGCCCGGGACAGGGTGCAGATACGCAGTATTTT
once	TRBD1	TRBJ1-1	TRBV6-1	CASSEPPGQGRAFF	TGTGCCAGCAGTGAACCTCCAGGACAGGGGAGGGCTTTCTTT
NA	NA	TRBJ2-7	TRBV28	CASIRSRAANEQYF	TGTGCCAGCATAAGGAGTAGAGCTGCGAACGAGCAGTACTTC
few	TRBD2	TRBJ2-7	TRBV27	CASSFGTSGVYEQYF	TGTGCCAGCAGTTTTGGGACTAGCGGGGTCTACGAGCAGTACTTC
few	TRBD1	TRBJ2-7	TRBV9	CASSPGQGIYEQYF	TGTGCCAGCTCGCCGGGACAGGGAATCTACGAGCAGTACTTC
few	TRBD1	TRBJ1-1	TRBV7-3	CASSNQPGQRATEAFF	TGTGCCAGCAGCAACCAACCGGGACAGAGAGCCACTGAAGCTTTCTTT
NA	NA	TRBJ2-7	TRBV27	CASSTGGGGSYEQYF	TGTGCCAGCAGTACCGGGGGAGGGGGATCCTACGAGCAGTACTTC